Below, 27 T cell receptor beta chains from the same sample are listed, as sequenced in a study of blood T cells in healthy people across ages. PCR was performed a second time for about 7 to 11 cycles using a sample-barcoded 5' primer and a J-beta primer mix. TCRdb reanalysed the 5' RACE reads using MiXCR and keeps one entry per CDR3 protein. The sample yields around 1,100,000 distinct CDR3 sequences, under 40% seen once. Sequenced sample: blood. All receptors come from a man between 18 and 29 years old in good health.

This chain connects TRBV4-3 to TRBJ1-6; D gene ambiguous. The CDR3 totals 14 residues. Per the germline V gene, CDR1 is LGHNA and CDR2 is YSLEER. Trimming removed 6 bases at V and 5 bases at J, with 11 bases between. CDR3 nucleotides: TGCGCCAGCAGTATCACTACCGATAATTCACCCCTCCACTTT. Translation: CASSITTDNSPLHF.

CDR3 nucleotides: TGTGCCATCAGTGAGTCGACGGTTCGACAGGGGGCCTACAATGAGCAGTTCTTC. Amino acid sequence: CAISESTVRQGAYNEQFF. The gene calls are TRBV10-3 and TRBJ2-1; 9 nucleotides agree with TRBD1. This CDR3 comprises 18 residues. V lost 0 bases, J lost 2 bases, and 8 bases stayed unmatched. Germline V gene lookup returns CDR1 ENHRY and CDR2 SYGVKD.

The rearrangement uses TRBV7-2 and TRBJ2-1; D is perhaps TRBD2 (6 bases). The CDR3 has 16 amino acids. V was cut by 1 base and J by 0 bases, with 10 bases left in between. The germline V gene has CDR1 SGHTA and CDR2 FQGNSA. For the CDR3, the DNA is TGTGCCAGCAGCTTAGGGGGGACTTACTCCTACAATGAGCAGTTCTTC. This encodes CASSLGGTYSYNEQFF.

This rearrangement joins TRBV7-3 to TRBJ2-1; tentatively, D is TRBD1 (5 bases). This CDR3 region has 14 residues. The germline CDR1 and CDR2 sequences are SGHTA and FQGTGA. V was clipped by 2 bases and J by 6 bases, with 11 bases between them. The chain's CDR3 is CASSLVSGSNEQFF. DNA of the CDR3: TGTGCCAGCAGCTTAGTATCAGGGTCCAATGAGCAGTTCTTC.

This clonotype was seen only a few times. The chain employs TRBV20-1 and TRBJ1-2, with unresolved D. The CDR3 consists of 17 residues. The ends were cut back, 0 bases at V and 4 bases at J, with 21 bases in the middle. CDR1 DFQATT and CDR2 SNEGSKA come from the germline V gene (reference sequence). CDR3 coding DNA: TGCAGTGCTAGAGACTCTCATCGGCAGAAATTCTCCTATGGCTACACCTTC. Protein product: CSARDSHRQKFSYGYTF.

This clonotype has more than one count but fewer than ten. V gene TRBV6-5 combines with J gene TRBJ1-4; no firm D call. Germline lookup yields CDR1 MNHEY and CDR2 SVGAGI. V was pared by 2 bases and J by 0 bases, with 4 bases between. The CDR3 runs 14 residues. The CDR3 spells CASSYGTTNEKLFF. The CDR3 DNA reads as TGTGCCAGCAGTTACGGGACAACTAATGAAAAACTGTTTTTT.

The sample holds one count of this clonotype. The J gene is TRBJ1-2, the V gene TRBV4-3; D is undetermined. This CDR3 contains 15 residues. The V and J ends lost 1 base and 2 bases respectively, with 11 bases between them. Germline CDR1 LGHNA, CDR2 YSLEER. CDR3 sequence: CASSQGVGLNYGYTF. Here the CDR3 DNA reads TGCGCCAGCAGCCAAGGTGTTGGACTGAACTATGGCTACACCTTC.

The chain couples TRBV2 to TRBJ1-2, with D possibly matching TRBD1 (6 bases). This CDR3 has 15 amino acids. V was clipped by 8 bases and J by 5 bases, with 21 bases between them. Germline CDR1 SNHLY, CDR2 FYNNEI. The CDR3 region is CASQKDTGNVYGYTF. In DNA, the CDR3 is TGTGCCAGCCAGAAAGACACAGGGAATGTGTATGGCTACACCTTC.

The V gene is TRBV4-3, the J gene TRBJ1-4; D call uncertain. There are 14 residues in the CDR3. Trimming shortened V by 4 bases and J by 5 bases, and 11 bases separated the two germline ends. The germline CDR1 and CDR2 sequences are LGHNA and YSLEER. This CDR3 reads CASSPSERNEKLFF. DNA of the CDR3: TGCGCCAGCAGCCCTAGCGAGCGGAATGAAAAACTGTTTTTT.

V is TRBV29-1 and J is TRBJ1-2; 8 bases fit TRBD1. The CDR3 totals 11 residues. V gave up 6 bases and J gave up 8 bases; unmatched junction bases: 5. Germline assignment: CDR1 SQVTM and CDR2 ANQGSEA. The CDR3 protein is CSVGQDGGYTF. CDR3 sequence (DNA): TGCAGCGTGGGACAGGACGGAGGCTACACCTTC.

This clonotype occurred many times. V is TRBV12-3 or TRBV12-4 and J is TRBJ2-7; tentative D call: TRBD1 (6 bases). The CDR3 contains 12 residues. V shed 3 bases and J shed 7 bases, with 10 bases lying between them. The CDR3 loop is CASSFQGREQYF. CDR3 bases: TGTGCCAGCAGTTTCCAGGGGAGAGAGCAGTACTTC.

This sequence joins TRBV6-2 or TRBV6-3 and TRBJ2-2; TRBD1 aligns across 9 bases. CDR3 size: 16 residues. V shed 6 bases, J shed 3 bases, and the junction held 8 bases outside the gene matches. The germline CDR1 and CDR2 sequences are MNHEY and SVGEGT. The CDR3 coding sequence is TGTGCCAGCAGCTACGGACAGGGGAGGTACACCGGGGAGCTGTTTTTT. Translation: CASSYGQGRYTGELFF.

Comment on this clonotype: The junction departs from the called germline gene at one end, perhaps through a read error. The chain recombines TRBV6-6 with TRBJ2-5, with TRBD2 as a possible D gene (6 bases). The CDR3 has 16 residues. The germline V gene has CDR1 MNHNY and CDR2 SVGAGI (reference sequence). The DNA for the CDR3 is TGTGCCAGCAGTGCCACCCGACAGTCCTGGAGGGAGACCCAGTACTTT. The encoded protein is CASSATRQSWRETQYF.

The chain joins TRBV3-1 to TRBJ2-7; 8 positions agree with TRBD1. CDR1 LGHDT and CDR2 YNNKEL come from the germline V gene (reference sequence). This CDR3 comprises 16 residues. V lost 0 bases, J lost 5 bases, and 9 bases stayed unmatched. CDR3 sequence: CASSQDSGTGGNEQYF. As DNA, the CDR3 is TGTGCCAGCAGCCAAGATTCGGGGACAGGTGGGAACGAGCAGTACTTC.

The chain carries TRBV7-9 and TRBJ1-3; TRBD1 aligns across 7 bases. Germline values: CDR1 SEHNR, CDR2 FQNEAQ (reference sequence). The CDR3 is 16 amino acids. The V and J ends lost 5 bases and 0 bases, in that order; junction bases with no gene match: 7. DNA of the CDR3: TGTGCCAGCAGCCCACAGGGGTTGGTCTCTGGAAACACCATATATTTT. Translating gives CASSPQGLVSGNTIYF.

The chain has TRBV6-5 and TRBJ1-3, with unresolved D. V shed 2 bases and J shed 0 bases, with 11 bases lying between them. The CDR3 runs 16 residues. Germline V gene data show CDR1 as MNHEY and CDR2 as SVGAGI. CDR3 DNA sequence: TGTGCCAGCAGTTACAGCGACATTCTCTCTGGAAACACCATATATTTT. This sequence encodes CASSYSDILSGNTIYF.

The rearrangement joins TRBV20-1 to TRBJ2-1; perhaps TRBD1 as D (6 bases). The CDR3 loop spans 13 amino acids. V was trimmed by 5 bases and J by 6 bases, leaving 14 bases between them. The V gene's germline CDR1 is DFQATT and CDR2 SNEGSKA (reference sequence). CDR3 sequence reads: CSAQGLDFNEQFF. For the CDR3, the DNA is TGCAGTGCTCAGGGGCTCGACTTCAATGAGCAGTTCTTC.

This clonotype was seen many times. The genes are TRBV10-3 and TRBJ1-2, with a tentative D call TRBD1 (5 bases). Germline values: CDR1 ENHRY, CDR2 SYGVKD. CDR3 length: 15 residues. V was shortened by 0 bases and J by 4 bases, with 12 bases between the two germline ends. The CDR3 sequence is CAISESVRGLYGYTF. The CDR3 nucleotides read TGTGCCATCAGTGAGTCGGTCCGGGGCCTCTATGGCTACACCTTC.

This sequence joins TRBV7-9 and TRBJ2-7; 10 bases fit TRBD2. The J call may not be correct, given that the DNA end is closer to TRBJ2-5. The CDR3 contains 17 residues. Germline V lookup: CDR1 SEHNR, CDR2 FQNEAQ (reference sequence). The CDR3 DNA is TGTGCCAGCAGCCGACCGACTATAGCGGGGGGAGTTGAGACCCAGTACTTC. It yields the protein CASSRPTIAGGVETQYF.

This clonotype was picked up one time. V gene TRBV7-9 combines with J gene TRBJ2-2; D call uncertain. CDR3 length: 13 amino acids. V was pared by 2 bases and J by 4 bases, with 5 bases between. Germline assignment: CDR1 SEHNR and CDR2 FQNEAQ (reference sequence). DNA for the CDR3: TGTGCCAGCAGCTTATTGGTCACCGGGGAGCTGTTTTTT. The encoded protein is CASSLLVTGELFF. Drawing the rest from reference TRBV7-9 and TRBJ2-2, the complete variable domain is DTGVSQNPRHKITKRGQNVTFRCDPISEHNRLYWYRQTLGQGPEFLTYFQNEAQLEKSRLLSDRFSAERPKGSFSTLEIQRTEQGDSAMYLCASSLLVTGELFFGEGSRLTVL.

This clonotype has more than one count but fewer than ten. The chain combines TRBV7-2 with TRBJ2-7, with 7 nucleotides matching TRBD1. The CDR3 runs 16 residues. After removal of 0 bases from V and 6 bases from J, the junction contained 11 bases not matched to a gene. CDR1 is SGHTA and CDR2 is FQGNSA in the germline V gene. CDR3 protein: CASSLATGFVSAEQYF. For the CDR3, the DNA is TGTGCCAGCAGCTTAGCGACAGGGTTCGTGTCAGCCGAGCAGTACTTC.

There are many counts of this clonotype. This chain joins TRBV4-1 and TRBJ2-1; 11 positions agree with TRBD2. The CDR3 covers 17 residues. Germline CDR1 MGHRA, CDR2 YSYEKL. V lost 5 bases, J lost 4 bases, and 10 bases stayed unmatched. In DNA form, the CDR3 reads TGCGCCAGCAGCTCTAGCGGGGGGCCTACCAAATACAATGAGCAGTTCTTC. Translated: CASSSSGGPTKYNEQFF.

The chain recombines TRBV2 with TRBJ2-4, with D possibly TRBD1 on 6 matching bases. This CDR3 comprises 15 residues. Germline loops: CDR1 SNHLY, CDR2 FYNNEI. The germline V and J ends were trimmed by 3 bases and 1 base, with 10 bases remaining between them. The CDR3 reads CASSDYREAKNIQYF. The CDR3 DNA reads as TGTGCCAGCAGTGACTACAGGGAGGCCAAAAACATTCAGTACTTC.

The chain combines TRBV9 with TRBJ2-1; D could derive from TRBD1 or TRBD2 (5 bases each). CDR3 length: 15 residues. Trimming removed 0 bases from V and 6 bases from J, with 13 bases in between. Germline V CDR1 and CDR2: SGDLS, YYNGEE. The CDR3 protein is CASSVGGKGFNEQFF. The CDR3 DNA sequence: TGTGCCAGCAGCGTAGGGGGGAAGGGTTTCAATGAGCAGTTCTTC.

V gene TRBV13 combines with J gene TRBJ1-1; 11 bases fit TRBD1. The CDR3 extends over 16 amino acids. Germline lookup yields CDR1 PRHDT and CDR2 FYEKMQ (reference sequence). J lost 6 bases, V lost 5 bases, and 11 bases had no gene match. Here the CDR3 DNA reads TGTGCCAGCAGCCTAACCCTAGGACAGGGGGCACCTGAAGCTTTCTTT. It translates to CASSLTLGQGAPEAFF.

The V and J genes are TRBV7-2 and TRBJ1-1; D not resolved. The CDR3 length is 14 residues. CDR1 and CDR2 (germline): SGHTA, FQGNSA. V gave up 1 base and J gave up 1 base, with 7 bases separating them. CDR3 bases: TGTGCCAGCAGCTTAGTGTCTCAGAACACTGAAGCTTTCTTT. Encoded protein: CASSLVSQNTEAFF.

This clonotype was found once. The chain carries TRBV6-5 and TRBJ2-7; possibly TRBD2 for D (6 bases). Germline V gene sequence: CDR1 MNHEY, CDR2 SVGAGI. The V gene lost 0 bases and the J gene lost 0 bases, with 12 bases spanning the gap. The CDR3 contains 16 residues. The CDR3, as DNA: TGTGCCAGCAGTTACTCTGATCGGGGGAGCTCCTACGAGCAGTACTTC. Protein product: CASSYSDRGSSYEQYF.